This T cell receptor beta chain was sequenced in a study of blood T cells in healthy people across ages. Sample-barcoded 5' priming and a J-beta primer mix drove a second PCR of about 7 to 11 cycles. TCRdb re-derived calls from the 5' RACE reads in MiXCR, one entry per CDR3 protein. The sample carries about 1.1 million distinct CDR3 sequences, around two fifths recorded once. The extraction recovered at least 5 micrograms of total RNA per sample. Study-wide results and caveats: Any changes in expanded clonotypes were possibly confounded, as donor CMV status remained unknown. Considered underestimates were the diversity estimates obtained from one million T cells. Significant beta diversity loss was already apparent by age approximately 38, declining roughly linearly.

With respect to this clonotype: Antigen specificity is unknown.

The receptor comes from a man aged 18 to 29 in good health. The specimen sequenced was blood.

This CDR3 reads CASRKATNTEAFF. The CDR3 DNA reads TGTGCCAGCAGGAAGGCTACGAACACTGAAGCTTTCTTT. This chain uses TRBV7-9 with TRBJ1-1; D is uncertain. Trimming took off 6 bases at V and 1 base at J, with 9 bases between the two ends. Germline V lookup: CDR1 SEHNR, CDR2 FQNEAQ (reference sequence). The CDR3 runs to 13 residues.